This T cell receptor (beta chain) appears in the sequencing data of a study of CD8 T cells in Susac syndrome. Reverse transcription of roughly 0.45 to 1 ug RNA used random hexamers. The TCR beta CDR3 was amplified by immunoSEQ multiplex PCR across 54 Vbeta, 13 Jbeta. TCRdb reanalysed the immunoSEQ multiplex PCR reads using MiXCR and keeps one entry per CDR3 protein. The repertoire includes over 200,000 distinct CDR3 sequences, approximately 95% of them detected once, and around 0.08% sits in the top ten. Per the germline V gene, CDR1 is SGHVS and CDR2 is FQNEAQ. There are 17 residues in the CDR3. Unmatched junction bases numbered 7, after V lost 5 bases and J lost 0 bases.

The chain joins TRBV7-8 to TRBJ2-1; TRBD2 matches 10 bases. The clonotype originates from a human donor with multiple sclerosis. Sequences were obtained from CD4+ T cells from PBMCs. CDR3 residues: CASSTSSGGGSYNEQFF. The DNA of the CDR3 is TGTGCCAGCAGCACTTCTAGCGGGGGTGGCTCCTACAATGAGCAGTTCTTC.